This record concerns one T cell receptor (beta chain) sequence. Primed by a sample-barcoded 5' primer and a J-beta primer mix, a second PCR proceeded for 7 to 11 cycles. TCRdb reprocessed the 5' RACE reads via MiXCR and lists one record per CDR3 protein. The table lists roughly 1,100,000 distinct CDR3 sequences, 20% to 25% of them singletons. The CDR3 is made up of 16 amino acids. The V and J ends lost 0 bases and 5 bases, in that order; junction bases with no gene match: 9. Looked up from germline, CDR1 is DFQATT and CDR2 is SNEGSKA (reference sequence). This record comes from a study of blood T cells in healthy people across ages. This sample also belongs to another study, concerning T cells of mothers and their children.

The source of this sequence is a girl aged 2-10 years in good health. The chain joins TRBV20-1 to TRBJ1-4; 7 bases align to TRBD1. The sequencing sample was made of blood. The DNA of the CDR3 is TGCAGTGCTAGAGATCGAAGGGACAGTAGCAATGAAAAACTGTTTTTT. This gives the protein CSARDRRDSSNEKLFF.